This T cell receptor (beta chain) was captured by sequencing in a study of T cell responses to AZD1222 COVID-19 vaccine. It was second doses at about 4 or about 12 weeks that were pooled. Study-wide findings and caveats: Only six individuals given AZD1222 were seropositive at baseline.

Some clones are missing from TCRdb's copy, which holds only in-frame ones; the method was immunoSEQ multiplex PCR. The sample has about 180,000 clones, approximately 94% seen once. The V gene lost 1 base and the J gene lost 9 bases, with 7 bases spanning the gap. The CDR3 is 12 residues long. CDR1 LNHDA and CDR2 SQIVND come from the germline V gene (reference sequence). About this clone itself: Its antigen is currently unknown.

The source is an adult who received the AZD1222 COVID-19 vaccine. This specimen was peripheral blood, taken 28 days after the second AZD1222 dose. This chain uses TRBV19 with TRBJ2-1; D ambiguous. As DNA, the CDR3 is TGTGCCAGTAGTATAGGTATGGGTGAGCAGTTCTTC. Translation gives CASSIGMGEQFF.